This TCR beta chain originates from a study of cytomegalovirus exposure and HLA in healthy donors. Findings and caveats of the study: Some V segments could not be told apart, so they were left out, TRBV6-2 and TRBV6-3 among them.

The germline gives CDR1 PRHDT, CDR2 FYEKMQ (reference sequence). The CDR3 sequence is 14 residues long. Unmatched junction bases numbered 5, after V lost 4 bases and J lost 2 bases. In the case of this clone: Its specificity is not known.

With 60 Vbeta and 13 Jbeta primers, the PCR was carried out. The assay was immunoSEQ multiplex PCR, and TCRdb's table has in-frame clones only and misses some. The sample includes around 150,000 clones, about 64% seen only once; the top ten take roughly 3.1%. The chain employs TRBV13 and TRBJ2-7; 7 bases agree with TRBD1. This sequence was found in a woman in her 30s in good health and CMV-seropositive. Sequenced: PBMCs. CDR3 nucleotide sequence: TGTGCCAGCAGCTACAGGGGCGGGCCCTACGAGCAGTACTTC. This translates into CASSYRGGPYEQYF.